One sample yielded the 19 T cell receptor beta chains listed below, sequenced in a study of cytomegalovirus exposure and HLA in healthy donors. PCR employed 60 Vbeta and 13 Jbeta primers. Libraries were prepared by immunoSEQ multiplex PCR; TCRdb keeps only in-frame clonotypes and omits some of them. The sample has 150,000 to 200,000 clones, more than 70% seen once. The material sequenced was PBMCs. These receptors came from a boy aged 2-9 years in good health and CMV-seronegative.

CDR3 bases: TGTGCCAGCAGCCCCCTGGGAGGGACTAGCGGGAGCGGGGAGCTGTTTTTT. Amino acids: CASSPLGGTSGSGELFF. This rearrangement joins TRBV9 to TRBJ2-2, with 14 positions matching TRBD2. V trimming: 4 bases; J trimming: 7 bases; junction bases outside the gene matches: 9. Germline V lookup: CDR1 SGDLS, CDR2 YYNGEE. The length of the CDR3 is 17 residues.

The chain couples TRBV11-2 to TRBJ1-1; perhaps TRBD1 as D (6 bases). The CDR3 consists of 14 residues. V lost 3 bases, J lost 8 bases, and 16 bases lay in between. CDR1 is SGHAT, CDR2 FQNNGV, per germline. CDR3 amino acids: CASSLGMTGREAFF. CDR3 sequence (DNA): TGTGCCAGCAGCTTGGGTATGACAGGACGGGAAGCTTTCTTT.

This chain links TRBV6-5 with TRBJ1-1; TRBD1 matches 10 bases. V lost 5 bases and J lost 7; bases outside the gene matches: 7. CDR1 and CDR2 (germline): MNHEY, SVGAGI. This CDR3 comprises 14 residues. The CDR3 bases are TGTGCCAGCAGTCCCTGGACAGGGGGGTTTGAAGCTTTCTTT. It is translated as CASSPWTGGFEAFF.

CDR3 region: CASSLDLRTGWSTGELFF. DNA of the CDR3: TGTGCCAGCAGCCTAGACTTACGGACAGGGTGGAGCACCGGGGAGCTGTTTTTT. The genes are TRBV7-9 and TRBJ2-2; 8 nucleotides agree with TRBD1. The CDR3 extends over 18 amino acids. Germline-derived CDR1 and CDR2 are SEHNR and FQNEAQ (reference sequence). The ends lost 5 bases at V and 4 bases at J; junction bases unmatched: 15.

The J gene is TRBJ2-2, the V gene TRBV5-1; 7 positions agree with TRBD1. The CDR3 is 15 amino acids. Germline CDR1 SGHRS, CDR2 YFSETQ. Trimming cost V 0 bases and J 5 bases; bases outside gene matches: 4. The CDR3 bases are TGCGCCAGCAGCTTGGACAGGGGATTAACCGGGGAGCTGTTTTTT. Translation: CASSLDRGLTGELFF.

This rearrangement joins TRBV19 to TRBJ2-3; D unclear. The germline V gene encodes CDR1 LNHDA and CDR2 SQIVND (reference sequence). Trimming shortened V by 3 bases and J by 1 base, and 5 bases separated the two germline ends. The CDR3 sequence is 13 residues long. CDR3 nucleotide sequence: TGTGCCAGTAGTATGGGCCGCACAGATACGCAGTATTTT. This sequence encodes CASSMGRTDTQYF.

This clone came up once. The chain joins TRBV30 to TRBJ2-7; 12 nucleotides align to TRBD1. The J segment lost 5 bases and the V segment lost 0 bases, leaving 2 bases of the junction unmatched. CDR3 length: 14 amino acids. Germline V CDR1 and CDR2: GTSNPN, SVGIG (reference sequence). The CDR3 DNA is TGTGCCTGGAGTGTTGGGGACAGGGGGCACGAGCAGTACTTC. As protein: CAWSVGDRGHEQYF.

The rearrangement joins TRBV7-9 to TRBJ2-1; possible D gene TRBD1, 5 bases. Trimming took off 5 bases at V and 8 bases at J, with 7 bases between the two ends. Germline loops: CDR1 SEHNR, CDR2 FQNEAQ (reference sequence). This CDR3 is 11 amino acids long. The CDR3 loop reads CASSTGYEQFF. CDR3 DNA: TGTGCCAGCAGCACAGGCTATGAGCAGTTCTTC. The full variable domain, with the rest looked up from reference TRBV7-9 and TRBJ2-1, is DTGVSQNPRHKITKRGQNVTFRCDPISEHNRLYWYRQTLGQGPEFLTYFQNEAQLEKSRLLSDRFSAERPKGSFSTLEIQRTEQGDSAMYLCASSTGYEQFFGPGTRLTVL.

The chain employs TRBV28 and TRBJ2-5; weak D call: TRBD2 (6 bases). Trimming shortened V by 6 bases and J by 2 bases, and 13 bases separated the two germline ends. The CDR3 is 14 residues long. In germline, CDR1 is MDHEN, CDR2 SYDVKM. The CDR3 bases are TGTGCCAGCAGGCCCCCGGGACTTCAAGAGACCCAGTACTTC. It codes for CASRPPGLQETQYF.

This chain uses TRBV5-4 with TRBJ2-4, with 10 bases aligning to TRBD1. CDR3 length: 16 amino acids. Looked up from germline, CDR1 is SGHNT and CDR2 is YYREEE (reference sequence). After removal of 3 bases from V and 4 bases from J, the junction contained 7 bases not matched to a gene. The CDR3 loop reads CASSSAGTGVKNIQYF. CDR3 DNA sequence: TGTGCCAGCAGCTCTGCCGGGACAGGGGTTAAAAACATTCAGTACTTC.

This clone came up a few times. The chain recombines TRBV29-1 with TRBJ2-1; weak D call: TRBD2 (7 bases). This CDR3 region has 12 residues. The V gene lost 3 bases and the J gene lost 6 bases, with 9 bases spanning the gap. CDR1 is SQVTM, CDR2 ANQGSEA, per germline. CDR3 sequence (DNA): TGCAGCGTTGACGGGGGGCCCAATGAGCAGTTCTTC. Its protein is CSVDGGPNEQFF.

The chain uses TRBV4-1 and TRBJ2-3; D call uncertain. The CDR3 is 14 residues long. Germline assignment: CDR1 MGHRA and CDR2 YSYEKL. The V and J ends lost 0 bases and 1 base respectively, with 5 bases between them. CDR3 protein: CASSQDPGTDTQYF. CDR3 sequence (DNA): TGCGCCAGCAGCCAAGATCCTGGCACAGATACGCAGTATTTT.

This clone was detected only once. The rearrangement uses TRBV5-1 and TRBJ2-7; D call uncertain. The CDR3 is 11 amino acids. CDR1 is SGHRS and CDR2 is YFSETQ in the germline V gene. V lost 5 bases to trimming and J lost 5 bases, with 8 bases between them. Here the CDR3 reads CASRVADEQYF. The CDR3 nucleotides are TGCGCCAGCAGGGTAGCAGACGAGCAGTACTTC.

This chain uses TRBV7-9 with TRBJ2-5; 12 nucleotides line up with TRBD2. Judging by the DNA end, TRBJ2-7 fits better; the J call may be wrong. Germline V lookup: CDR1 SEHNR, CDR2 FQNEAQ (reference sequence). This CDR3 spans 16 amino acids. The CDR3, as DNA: TGTGCCAGCAGCTCCTTTTCCGGGACTAGCGGGTACGAGCAGTACTTC. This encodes CASSSFSGTSGYEQYF.

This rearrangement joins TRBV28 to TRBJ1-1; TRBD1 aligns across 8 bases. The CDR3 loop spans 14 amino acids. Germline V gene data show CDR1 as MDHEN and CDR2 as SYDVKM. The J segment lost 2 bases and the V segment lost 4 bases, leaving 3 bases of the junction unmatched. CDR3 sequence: CASSWTGTNTEAFF. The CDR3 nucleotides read TGTGCCAGCAGTTGGACAGGGACTAACACTGAAGCTTTCTTT.

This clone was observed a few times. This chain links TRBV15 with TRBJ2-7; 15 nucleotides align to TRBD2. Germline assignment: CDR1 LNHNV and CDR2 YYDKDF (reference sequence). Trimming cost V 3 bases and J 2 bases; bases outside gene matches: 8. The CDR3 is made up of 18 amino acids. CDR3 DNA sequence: TGTGCCACCAGCAGGGATGGACTAGCGGGAGGGCCCGCCTACGAGCAGTACTTC. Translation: CATSRDGLAGGPAYEQYF.

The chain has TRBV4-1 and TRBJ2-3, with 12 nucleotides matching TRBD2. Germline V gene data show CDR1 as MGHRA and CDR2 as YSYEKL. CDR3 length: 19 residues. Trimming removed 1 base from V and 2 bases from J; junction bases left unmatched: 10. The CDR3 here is CASSQAPVTSGGYTDTQYF. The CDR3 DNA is TGCGCCAGCAGCCAAGCCCCCGTGACTAGCGGGGGATACACAGATACGCAGTATTTT.

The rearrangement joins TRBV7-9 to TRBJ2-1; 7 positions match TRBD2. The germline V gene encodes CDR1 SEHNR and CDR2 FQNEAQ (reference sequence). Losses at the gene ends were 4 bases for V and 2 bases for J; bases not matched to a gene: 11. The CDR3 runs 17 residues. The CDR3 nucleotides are TGTGCCAGCAGCTCCCCGGGCGGGGCGGGAGCCTACAATGAGCAGTTCTTC. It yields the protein CASSSPGGAGAYNEQFF. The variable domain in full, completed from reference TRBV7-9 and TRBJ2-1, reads DTGVSQNPRHKITKRGQNVTFRCDPISEHNRLYWYRQTLGQGPEFLTYFQNEAQLEKSRLLSDRFSAERPKGSFSTLEIQRTEQGDSAMYLCASSSPGGAGAYNEQFFGPGTRLTVL.

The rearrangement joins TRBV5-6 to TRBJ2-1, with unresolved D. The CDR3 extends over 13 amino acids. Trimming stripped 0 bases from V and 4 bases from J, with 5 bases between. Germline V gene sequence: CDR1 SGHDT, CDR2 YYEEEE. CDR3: CASSLVPYNEQFF. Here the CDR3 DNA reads TGTGCCAGCAGCTTGGTCCCTTACAATGAGCAGTTCTTC.